This T cell receptor (beta chain) was captured in a study of blood T cell repertoires in COVID-19. Repertoires were generated with immunoSEQ multiplex PCR, while TCRdb's copy carries only in-frame clones and drops some. The sample lists nearly 15,000 clones; roughly 90% were seen once. Between the trimmed V and J ends, which lost 6 bases and 4 bases, there was a span of 12 bases. The germline V gene encodes CDR1 LNHDA and CDR2 SQIVND (reference sequence). The CDR3 loop spans 13 amino acids. Specimen: peripheral blood. This sequence was found in a human donor in a cohort sampled during active COVID-19. The chain has TRBV19 and TRBJ1-1; D is perhaps TRBD1 (6 bases). This CDR3 reads CASSSRQATEAFF. CDR3 DNA sequence: TGTGCCAGTAGCTCCCGACAGGCCACTGAAGCTTTCTTT.